The rows below give T cell receptor beta chains drawn from one sample of a study of shared clonotypes between healthy human individuals. TCRdb's table, derived via immunoSEQ multiplex PCR, lists solely in-frame clones and lacks some. The data show approximately 2.4 million clones, 90% to 96% seen once. Sequencing input: naive CD4+ T cells sorted from blood. These receptors were taken from a young man in good health. The conserved cysteine and the conserved F or W are not part of the CDR3 here. D genes are given only for firm matches.

V gene: TRBV30; J gene: TRBJ2-7; CDR3 length: 12; D gene: .; CDR3 protein: AWSVPASGNEQY
V gene: TRBV4-1; J gene: TRBJ2-6; CDR3 length: 13; D gene: .; CDR3 protein: ASSQVGSGANVLT
V gene: TRBV15; J gene: TRBJ1-3; CDR3 length: 15; D gene: .; CDR3 protein: ATSRDLRQVSGNTIY
V gene: TRBV5-4; J gene: TRBJ2-2; CDR3 length: 14; D gene: .; CDR3 protein: ASSLDPGINTGELF
V gene: TRBV7-2; J gene: TRBJ2-4; CDR3 length: 13; D gene: .; CDR3 protein: ASSLSGTGKNIQY
V gene: TRBV28; J gene: TRBJ1-5; CDR3 length: 11; D gene: .; CDR3 protein: ASYGPLNQPQH
V gene: TRBV10-2; J gene: TRBJ1-5; CDR3 length: 15; D gene: TRBD1; CDR3 protein: ASSESMGTGNVYPQH
V gene: TRBV5-1; J gene: TRBJ2-6; CDR3 length: 12; D gene: .; CDR3 protein: ASSLGSGANVLT
V gene: TRBV6-6; J gene: TRBJ1-5; CDR3 length: 11; D gene: .; CDR3 protein: ASRGQNNQPQH
V gene: TRBV18; J gene: TRBJ2-1; CDR3 length: 13; D gene: TRBD2; CDR3 protein: ASSPLLAGDNEQF
V gene: TRBV6-6; J gene: TRBJ2-7; CDR3 length: 14; D gene: .; CDR3 protein: ASTLLGGFSSYEQY
V gene: TRBV6-6; J gene: TRBJ1-1; CDR3 length: 11; D gene: .; CDR3 protein: ASNRADNTEAF
V gene: TRBV5-1; J gene: TRBJ2-7; CDR3 length: 10; D gene: .; CDR3 protein: ASSLRGTEQY
V gene: TRBV11-2; J gene: TRBJ2-7; CDR3 length: 13; D gene: .; CDR3 protein: ASSLSQGPSYEQY
V gene: TRBV29-1; J gene: TRBJ2-7; CDR3 length: 13; D gene: TRBD2; CDR3 protein: SVGTSGRSVYEQY
V gene: TRBV6-5; J gene: TRBJ1-5; CDR3 length: 13; D gene: .; CDR3 protein: ASSSGSGSNQPQH
V gene: TRBV12-5; J gene: TRBJ1-1; CDR3 length: 15; D gene: TRBD1; CDR3 protein: ASGLQTGGPMGTEAF
V gene: TRBV7-2; J gene: TRBJ2-5; CDR3 length: 13; D gene: TRBD1; CDR3 protein: ASSTRQGLQETQY
V gene: TRBV7-3; J gene: TRBJ2-7; CDR3 length: 10; D gene: .; CDR3 protein: ASSLSLREQY
V gene: TRBV28; J gene: TRBJ2-2; CDR3 length: 14; D gene: .; CDR3 protein: ASSSFMSVGTGELF
V gene: TRBV19; J gene: TRBJ2-3; CDR3 length: 13; D gene: TRBD2; CDR3 protein: ASSRAGAGEDTQY
V gene: TRBV18; J gene: TRBJ1-3; CDR3 length: 14; D gene: TRBD1; CDR3 protein: ASSQNRQGSGNTIY
V gene: TRBV7-6; J gene: TRBJ2-2; CDR3 length: 14; D gene: .; CDR3 protein: ASSSHRGLNTGELF
V gene: TRBV27; J gene: TRBJ1-6; CDR3 length: 12; D gene: .; CDR3 protein: ASSFQQVNSPLH
V gene: TRBV5-1; J gene: TRBJ2-5; CDR3 length: 11; D gene: .; CDR3 protein: ASSLFGSETQY
V gene: TRBV6-1; J gene: TRBJ2-7; CDR3 length: 10; D gene: .; CDR3 protein: ASSAQGNEQY
V gene: TRBV6-1; J gene: TRBJ1-1; CDR3 length: 12; D gene: .; CDR3 protein: ASSEDPGNTEAF
V gene: TRBV30; J gene: TRBJ1-6; CDR3 length: 11; D gene: .; CDR3 protein: AWSQARDSPLH
V gene: TRBV6-1; J gene: TRBJ2-5; CDR3 length: 15; D gene: TRBD1; CDR3 protein: ASSEARDRVLRETQY
V gene: TRBV6-5; J gene: TRBJ1-5; CDR3 length: 12; D gene: .; CDR3 protein: ASSSQQGNQPQH
V gene: TRBV14; J gene: TRBJ1-1; CDR3 length: 11; D gene: TRBD1; CDR3 protein: ASSQATGAEAF
V gene: TRBV9; J gene: TRBJ2-2; CDR3 length: 13; D gene: .; CDR3 protein: ASSVDRVGTGELF
V gene: TRBV19; J gene: TRBJ1-5; CDR3 length: 13; D gene: .; CDR3 protein: ASSIDRGIHQPQH